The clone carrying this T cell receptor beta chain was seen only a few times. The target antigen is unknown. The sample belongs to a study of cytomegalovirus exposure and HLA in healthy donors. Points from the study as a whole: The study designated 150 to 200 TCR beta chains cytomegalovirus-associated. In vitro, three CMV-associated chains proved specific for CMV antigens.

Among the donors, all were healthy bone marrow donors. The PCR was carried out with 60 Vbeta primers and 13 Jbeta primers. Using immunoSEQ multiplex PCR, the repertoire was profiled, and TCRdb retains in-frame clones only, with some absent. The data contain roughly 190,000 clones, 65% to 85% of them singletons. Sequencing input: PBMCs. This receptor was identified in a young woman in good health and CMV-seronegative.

CDR3 DNA: TGTGCCAGCAGCGGGGTAAGGGGGAGCACTGAAGCTTTCTTT. Residues: CASSGVRGSTEAFF. The chain has TRBV4-2 and TRBJ1-1; weak D call: TRBD1 (6 bases). Germline V gene data show CDR1 as LGHNA and CDR2 as YNFKEQ. Trimming shortened V by 5 bases and J by 4 bases, and 14 bases separated the two germline ends. CDR3 size: 14 residues.